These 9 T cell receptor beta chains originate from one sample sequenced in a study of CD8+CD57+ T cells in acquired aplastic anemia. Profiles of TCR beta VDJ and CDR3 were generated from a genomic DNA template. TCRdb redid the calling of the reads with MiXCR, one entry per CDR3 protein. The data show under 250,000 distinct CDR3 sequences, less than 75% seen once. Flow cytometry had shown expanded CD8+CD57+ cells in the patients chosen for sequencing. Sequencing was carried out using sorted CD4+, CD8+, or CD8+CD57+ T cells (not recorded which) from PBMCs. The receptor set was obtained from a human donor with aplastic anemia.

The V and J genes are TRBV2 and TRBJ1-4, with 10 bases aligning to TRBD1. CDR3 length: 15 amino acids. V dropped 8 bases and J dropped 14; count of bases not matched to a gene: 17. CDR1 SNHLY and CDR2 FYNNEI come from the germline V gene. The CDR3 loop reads CASCNAGTGASGLFF. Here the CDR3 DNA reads TGTGCCAGCTGTAACGCAGGGACAGGGGCCAGCGGGCTGTTTTTT.

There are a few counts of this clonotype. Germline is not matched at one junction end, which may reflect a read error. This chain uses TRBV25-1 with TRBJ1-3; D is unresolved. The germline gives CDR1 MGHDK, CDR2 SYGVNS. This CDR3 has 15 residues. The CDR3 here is CASSQGKGSGNTIYF. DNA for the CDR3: TGCGCCAGCAGCCAAGGGAAGGGTTCTGGAAACACCATATATTTT. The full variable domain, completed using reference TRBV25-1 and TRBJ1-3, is EADIYQTPRYLVIGTGKKITLECSQTMGHDKMYWYQQDPGMELHLIHYSYGVNSTEKGDLSSESTVSRIRTEHFPLTLESARPSHTSQYLCASSQGKGSGNTIYFGEGSWLTVV.

The CDR3, as DNA: TGTGCCAGCAGTTACTCCATCGCTCAAGGGTACACTGAAGCTTTCTTT. This sequence encodes CASSYSIAQGYTEAFF. The chain couples TRBV6-5 to TRBJ1-1; no definite D call. The germline V and J ends were trimmed by 0 bases and 3 bases, with 14 bases remaining between them. The CDR3 is 16 residues long. Germline CDR1 reads MNHEY; CDR2 reads SVGAGI.

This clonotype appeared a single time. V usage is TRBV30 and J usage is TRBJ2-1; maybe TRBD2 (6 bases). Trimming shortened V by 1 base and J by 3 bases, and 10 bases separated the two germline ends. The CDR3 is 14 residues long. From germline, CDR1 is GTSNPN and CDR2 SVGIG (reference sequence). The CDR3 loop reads CAWSGDSNYNEQFF. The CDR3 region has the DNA TGTGCCTGGAGTGGGGACTCCAACTACAATGAGCAGTTCTTC. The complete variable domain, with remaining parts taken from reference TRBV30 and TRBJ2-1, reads SQTIHQWPATLVQPVGSPLSLECTVEGTSNPNLYWYRQAAGRGLQLLFYSVGIGQISSEVPQNLSASRPQDRQFILSSKKLLLSDSGFYLCAWSGDSNYNEQFFGPGTRLTVL.

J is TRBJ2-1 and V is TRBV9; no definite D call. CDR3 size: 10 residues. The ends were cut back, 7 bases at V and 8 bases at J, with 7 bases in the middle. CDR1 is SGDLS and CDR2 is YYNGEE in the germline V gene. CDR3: CASPEDEQFF. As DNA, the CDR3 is TGTGCCAGCCCCGAAGATGAGCAGTTCTTC.

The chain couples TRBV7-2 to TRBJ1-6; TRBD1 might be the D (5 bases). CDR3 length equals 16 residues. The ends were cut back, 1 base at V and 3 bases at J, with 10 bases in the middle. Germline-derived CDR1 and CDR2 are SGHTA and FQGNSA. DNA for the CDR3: TGTGCCAGCAGCTTAGGAGGGGCTCTCTATAATTCACCCCTCCACTTT. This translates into CASSLGGALYNSPLHF.

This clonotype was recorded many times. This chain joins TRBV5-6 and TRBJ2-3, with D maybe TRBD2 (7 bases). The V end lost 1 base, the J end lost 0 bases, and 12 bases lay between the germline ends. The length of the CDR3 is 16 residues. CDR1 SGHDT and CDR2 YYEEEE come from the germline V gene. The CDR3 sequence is CASSLWGGGSTDTQYF. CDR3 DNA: TGTGCCAGCAGCTTGTGGGGGGGGGGCAGCACAGATACGCAGTATTTT.

As DNA, the CDR3 is TGTGCCAGCAAGGGTCGACAAAACCCCTACGAGCAGTACTTC. It is translated as CASKGRQNPYEQYF. This chain uses TRBV10-3 with TRBJ2-7; D remains ambiguous. The V gene lost 10 bases and the J gene lost 2 bases, with 18 bases spanning the gap. CDR1 and CDR2 from the germline V gene are ENHRY and SYGVKD. This CDR3 has 14 amino acids.

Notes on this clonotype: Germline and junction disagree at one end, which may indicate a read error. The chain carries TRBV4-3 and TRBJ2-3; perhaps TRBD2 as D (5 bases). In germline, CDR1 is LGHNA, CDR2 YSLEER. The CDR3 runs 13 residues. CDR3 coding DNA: TGCGCCAGCAGCCAAGATCGAGGGCCAACTCTCACTTTT. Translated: CASSQDRGPTLTF.